One and the same sample provided the 6 T cell receptor beta chains below, sequenced in a study of blood T cell repertoires in COVID-19. Produced via immunoSEQ multiplex PCR; TCRdb's table is partial and in-frame only. Of just under 80,000 clones in the sample, approximately 84% were seen once. Sequencing was performed on peripheral blood. The receptors come from a human donor in a cohort sampled during active COVID-19.

The V call is TRBV5-4, the J call TRBJ2-7; 8 bases align to TRBD1. This CDR3 contains 15 residues. J lost 2 bases, V lost 6 bases, and 10 bases had no gene match. CDR1 is SGHNT, CDR2 YYREEE, per germline (reference sequence). In DNA form, the CDR3 reads TGTGCCAGCAACACCGCGGCAGGGGGCACCTACGAGCAGTACTTC. Protein sequence: CASNTAAGGTYEQYF.

The CDR3 DNA is TGTGCCAGCAGTTTAGGCGGCGGAGGGAACACTGAAGCTTTCTTT. It encodes CASSLGGGGNTEAFF. This chain links TRBV2 with TRBJ1-1; the D is unclear. V was clipped by 5 bases and J by 1 base, with 14 bases between them. The CDR3 is 15 residues long. Germline CDR1 and CDR2: SNHLY and FYNNEI.

The chain links TRBV5-8 to TRBJ2-7, with TRBD2 matching over 14 bases. V trimming: 3 bases; J trimming: 5 bases; junction bases outside the gene matches: 7. The CDR3 has 16 residues. In germline, CDR1 is SGHTS, CDR2 YDEGEE. CDR3 amino acids: CASSSERTSGGNEQYF. The CDR3 DNA reads as TGTGCCAGCAGCTCTGAACGGACTAGCGGGGGGAACGAGCAGTACTTC.

This clone was recorded once. The J gene is TRBJ2-2, the V gene TRBV11-2; 12 bases are shared with TRBD2. CDR3 length equals 16 residues. Unmatched junction bases numbered 2, after V lost 5 bases and J lost 1 base. Germline assignment: CDR1 SGHAT and CDR2 FQNNGV. CDR3 DNA: TGTGCCAGCAGCAAGGGACTAGCGGGGAACACCGGGGAGCTGTTTTTT. Protein sequence: CASSKGLAGNTGELFF.

A single count supports this clone. The V call is TRBV2, the J call TRBJ1-4; D is ambiguous. The CDR3 consists of 14 residues. V lost 1 base and J lost 5, with 8 bases in between. The germline gives CDR1 SNHLY, CDR2 FYNNEI. CDR3 in DNA: TGTGCCAGCAGTGAAGACACCTCCAATGAAAAACTGTTTTTT. This encodes CASSEDTSNEKLFF.

The chain joins TRBV10-2 to TRBJ2-6; D remains ambiguous. The CDR3 sequence is 15 residues long. V was trimmed by 2 bases and J by 1 base, leaving 6 bases between them. Germline V lookup: CDR1 WSHSY, CDR2 SAAADI. The CDR3 nucleotides read TGCGCCAGCAGTGAGGCGCGGTCTGGGGCCAACGTCCTGACTTTC. Amino acid sequence: CASSEARSGANVLTF.